Following are 16 T cell receptor beta chains from one sample sequenced in a study of technical replicates of blood from four donors. TCRdb's table, derived via immunoSEQ multiplex PCR, lists solely in-frame clones and lacks some. The sample yields some 96,000 clones, under 97% seen once. The sequencing sample was made of T cells isolated from PBMCs. All receptors come from a human donor in good health.

This chain uses TRBV6-6 with TRBJ1-2; 9 nucleotides match TRBD1. Germline-derived CDR1 and CDR2 are MNHNY and SVGAGI (reference sequence). CDR3 size: 15 residues. J lost 4 bases, V lost 2 bases, and 5 bases had no gene match. Here the CDR3 DNA reads TGTGCCAGCAGTTACGACGGGACAGGGATCTATGGCTACACCTTC. This gives the protein CASSYDGTGIYGYTF.

The chain employs TRBV7-8 and TRBJ2-7, with 13 bases that match TRBD2. CDR3 length: 17 residues. Germline CDR1 reads SGHVS; CDR2 reads FQNEAQ. Trimming at V came to 4 bases and at J to 2 bases, leaving 8 bases not matched to a gene. The CDR3 coding sequence is TGTGCCAGCAGCTCAGGGGGACTAGCGGGGCTAACCTACGAGCAGTACTTC. Translating it yields CASSSGGLAGLTYEQYF.

The V gene is TRBV6-5, the J gene TRBJ1-1; D gene ambiguous. Germline V gene data show CDR1 as MNHEY and CDR2 as SVGAGI. This CDR3 comprises 11 residues. V was trimmed by 6 bases and J by 4 bases, leaving 6 bases between them. As DNA, the CDR3 is TGTGCCAGCAGGTTCTCCACTGAAGCTTTCTTT. It translates to CASRFSTEAFF.

The chain recombines TRBV6-1 with TRBJ2-1, with 11 bases identical to TRBD2. The CDR3 is made up of 16 amino acids. V dropped 3 bases and J dropped 11; count of bases not matched to a gene: 12. Germline V gene lookup returns CDR1 MNHNS and CDR2 SASEGT. The DNA of the CDR3 is TGTGCCAGCAGTGAGGTAGCGGGAGGGCGATTTGTCAAGCAGTTCTTC. Amino acid sequence: CASSEVAGGRFVKQFF.

This clone is a singleton in its sample. The chain has TRBV28 and TRBJ1-5, with 8 bases identical to TRBD1. This CDR3 has 13 amino acids. With 8 bases clipped from V and 6 bases from J, the junction kept 6 bases outside the gene matches. Germline assignment: CDR1 MDHEN and CDR2 SYDVKM. Written as DNA, the CDR3 is TGTGCCAGCTCGACAGGGGTAGGTCAGCCCCAGCATTTT. Translated: CASSTGVGQPQHF. The full variable domain, completed using reference TRBV28 and TRBJ1-5, is DVKVTQSSRYLVKRTGEKVFLECVQDMDHENMFWYRQDPGLGLRLIYFSYDVKMKEKGDIPEGYSVSREKKERFSLILESASTNQTSMYLCASSTGVGQPQHFGDGTRLSIL.

This clone appeared a single time. V usage is TRBV7-3 and J usage is TRBJ1-6; 11 nucleotides match TRBD1. The CDR3 extends over 15 amino acids. Germline V gene lookup returns CDR1 SGHTA and CDR2 FQGTGA. With 6 bases clipped from V and 7 bases from J, the junction kept 5 bases outside the gene matches. For the CDR3, the DNA is TGTGCCAGCAGTTGGGGGACAGGGGGAAATTCACCCCTCCACTTT. As protein: CASSWGTGGNSPLHF.

The V call is TRBV1, the J call TRBJ2-3; no check of the table's D call, TRBD1, against the DNA was made. TRBV1 is termed a pseudogene. This CDR3 region has 14 residues. The CDR3 loop is CTSTPRGAADTQYF. CDR3 bases: TGCACCAGCACACCCAGGGGGGCAGCTGATACGCAGTATTTT.

The chain couples TRBV15 to TRBJ1-5; TRBD1 aligns across 9 bases. Germline CDR1 reads LNHNV; CDR2 reads YYDKDF (reference sequence). V lost 2 bases, J lost 3 bases, and 2 bases stayed unmatched. CDR3 length equals 15 residues. The CDR3 nucleotides read TGTGCCACCAGCAGAACAGGGGGCGTCAATCAGCCCCAGCATTTT. This gives the protein CATSRTGGVNQPQHF.

This clone appeared once. The J gene is TRBJ2-1, the V gene TRBV6-4; TRBD2 might be the D (6 bases). V was pared by 0 bases and J by 7 bases, with 19 bases between. From germline, CDR1 is MRHNA and CDR2 SNTAGT. The CDR3 is 17 amino acids. CDR3 region: CASSDSISWGVSNEQFF. CDR3 DNA: TGTGCCAGCAGTGACTCGATATCTTGGGGGGTTAGTAATGAGCAGTTCTTC.

The J gene is TRBJ2-3, the V gene TRBV9; D may be TRBD2 (5 bases). This CDR3 has 14 residues. Trimming left V 6 bases short and J 2 bases short, with 13 bases between. CDR1 is SGDLS and CDR2 is YYNGEE in the germline V gene. The CDR3 nucleotides read TGTGCCAGCACCCGGGATGGATTCACAGATACGCAGTATTTT. Its translation is CASTRDGFTDTQYF.

This clone is a singleton in its sample. CDR3 nucleotide sequence: TGTGCCAGTAGGACAGACTCCACAGATACGCAGTATTTT. It specifies CASRTDSTDTQYF. The V and J genes are TRBV27 and TRBJ2-3; perhaps TRBD1 as D (6 bases). CDR1 MNHEY and CDR2 SMNVEV come from the germline V gene (reference sequence). Trimming pared 9 bases from V and 2 bases from J, leaving 12 bases between. The CDR3 has 13 amino acids.

The gene calls are TRBV2 and TRBJ1-1; weak D call: TRBD1 (6 bases). V shed 0 bases and J shed 0 bases, with 17 bases lying between them. Germline lookup yields CDR1 SNHLY and CDR2 FYNNEI. CDR3 size: 18 residues. CDR3 DNA sequence: TGTGCCAGCAGTGAAGCGCTTCATCGGACAGATGTGAACACTGAAGCTTTCTTT. Translating it yields CASSEALHRTDVNTEAFF.

The chain is built from TRBV20-1 and TRBJ2-1; D ambiguous. Germline loops: CDR1 DFQATT, CDR2 SNEGSKA (reference sequence). Trimming took 6 bases from V and 9 from J, leaving 12 bases between them. There are 11 residues in the CDR3. This chain's CDR3 is CSARLVIEQFF. DNA for the CDR3: TGCAGTGCCCGACTCGTAATTGAGCAGTTCTTC.

This chain links TRBV19 with TRBJ1-1, with a possible D match to TRBD1 (5 bases). Germline V CDR1 and CDR2: LNHDA, SQIVND (reference sequence). This CDR3 is 15 amino acids long. V was pared by 6 bases and J by 10 bases, with 24 bases between. The CDR3 reads CASSLTVNGARAAFF. The CDR3 nucleotides are TGTGCCAGTAGCTTAACCGTGAATGGGGCCCGGGCAGCTTTCTTT.

J is TRBJ1-1 and V is TRBV19; D is perhaps TRBD1 (5 bases). The CDR3 runs 15 residues. The germline gives CDR1 LNHDA, CDR2 SQIVND (reference sequence). V gave up 7 bases and J gave up 5 bases, with 20 bases separating them. The CDR3 DNA sequence: TGTGCCAGTACCCCGGTCCGGGGGTTTCGGACTGAAGCTTTCTTT. It yields the protein CASTPVRGFRTEAFF.

The V and J genes are TRBV10-2 and TRBJ2-7, with 10 bases aligning to TRBD2. The J segment lost 0 bases and the V segment lost 2 bases, leaving 19 bases of the junction unmatched. The CDR3 consists of 21 residues. CDR1 is WSHSY, CDR2 SAAADI, per germline. The CDR3 DNA is TGCGCCAGCAGTGAGGCAATGCCTAGCGGGGGAGGACGGCCGATCTCCTACGAGCAGTACTTC. Protein: CASSEAMPSGGGRPISYEQYF.